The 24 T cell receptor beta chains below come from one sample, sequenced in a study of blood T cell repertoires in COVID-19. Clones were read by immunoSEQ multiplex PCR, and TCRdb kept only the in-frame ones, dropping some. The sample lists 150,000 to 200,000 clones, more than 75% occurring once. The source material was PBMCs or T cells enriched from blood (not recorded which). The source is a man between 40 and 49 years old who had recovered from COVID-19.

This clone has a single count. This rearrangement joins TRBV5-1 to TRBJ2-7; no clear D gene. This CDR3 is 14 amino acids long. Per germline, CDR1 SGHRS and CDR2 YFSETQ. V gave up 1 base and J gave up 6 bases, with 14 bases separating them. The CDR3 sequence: CASSLQPDRGEQYV. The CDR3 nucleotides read TGCGCCAGCAGCTTGCAGCCAGACCGAGGCGAGCAGTACGTC.

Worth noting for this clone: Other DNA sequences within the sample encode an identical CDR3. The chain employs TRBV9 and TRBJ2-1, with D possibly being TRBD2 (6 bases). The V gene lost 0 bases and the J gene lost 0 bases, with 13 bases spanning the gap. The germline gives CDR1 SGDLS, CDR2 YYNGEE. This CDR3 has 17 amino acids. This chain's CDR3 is CASSVALAGSSYNEQFF. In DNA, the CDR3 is TGTGCCAGCAGCGTAGCTCTGGCGGGAAGCTCCTACAATGAGCAGTTCTTC.

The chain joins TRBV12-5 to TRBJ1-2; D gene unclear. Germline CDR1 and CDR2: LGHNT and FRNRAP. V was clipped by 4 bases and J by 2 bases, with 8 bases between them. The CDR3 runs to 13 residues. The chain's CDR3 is CASGWTGNYGYTF. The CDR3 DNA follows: TGTGCTAGTGGTTGGACGGGAAACTATGGCTACACCTTC.

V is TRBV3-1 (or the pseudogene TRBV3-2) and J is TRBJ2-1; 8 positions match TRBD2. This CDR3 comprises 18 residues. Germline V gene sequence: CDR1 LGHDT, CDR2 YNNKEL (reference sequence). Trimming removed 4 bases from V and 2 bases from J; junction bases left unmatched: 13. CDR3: CASSPPAPQAGAYNEQFF. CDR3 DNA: TGTGCCAGCAGCCCCCCAGCCCCTCAAGCGGGGGCCTACAATGAGCAGTTCTTC.

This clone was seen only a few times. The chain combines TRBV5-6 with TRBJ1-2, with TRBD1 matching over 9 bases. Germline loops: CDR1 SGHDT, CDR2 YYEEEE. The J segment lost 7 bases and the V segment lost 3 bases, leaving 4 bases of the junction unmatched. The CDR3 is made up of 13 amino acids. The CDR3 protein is CASSSGQGGGYTF. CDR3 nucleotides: TGTGCCAGCAGCTCGGGACAGGGTGGTGGCTACACCTTC.

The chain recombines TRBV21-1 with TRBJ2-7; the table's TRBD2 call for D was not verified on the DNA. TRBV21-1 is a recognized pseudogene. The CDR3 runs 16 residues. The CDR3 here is CASSKEASPGTYEQYV. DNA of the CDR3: TGTGCCAGCAGCAAAGAGGCGTCCCCGGGGACCTACGAGCAGTACGTC.

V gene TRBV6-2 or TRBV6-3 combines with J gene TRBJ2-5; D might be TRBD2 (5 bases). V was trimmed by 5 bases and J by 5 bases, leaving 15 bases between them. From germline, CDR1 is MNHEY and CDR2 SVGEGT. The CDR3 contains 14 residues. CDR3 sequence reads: CASSGPTRYETQYF. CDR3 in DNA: TGTGCCAGCAGTGGCCCCACTAGATACGAGACCCAGTACTTC.

The CDR3 region has the DNA TGTGCCAGCACCTACTTACAGGGCCCGAACACTGAAGCTTTCTTT. Amino acid sequence: CASTYLQGPNTEAFF. The chain couples TRBV14 to TRBJ1-1; the D gene is possibly TRBD1 (6 bases). The CDR3 is made up of 15 amino acids. V lost 7 bases and J 1 base, leaving 16 bases between the germline ends. In germline, CDR1 is SGHDN, CDR2 FVKESK.

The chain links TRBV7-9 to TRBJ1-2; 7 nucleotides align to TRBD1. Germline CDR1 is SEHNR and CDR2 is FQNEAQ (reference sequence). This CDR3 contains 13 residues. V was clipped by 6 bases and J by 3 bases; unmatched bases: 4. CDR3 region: CASSIRGDYGYTF. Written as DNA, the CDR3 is TGTGCCAGCAGTATCAGGGGGGACTATGGCTACACCTTC.

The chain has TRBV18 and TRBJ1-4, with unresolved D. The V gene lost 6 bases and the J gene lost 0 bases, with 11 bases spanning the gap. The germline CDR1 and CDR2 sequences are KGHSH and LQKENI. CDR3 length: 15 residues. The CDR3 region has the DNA TGTGCCAGCTCCCGCGGGTCGACAACTAATGAAAAACTGTTTTTT. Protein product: CASSRGSTTNEKLFF. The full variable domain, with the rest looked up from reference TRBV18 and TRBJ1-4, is NAGVMQNPRHLVRRRGQEARLRCSPMKGHSHVYWYRQLPEEGLKFMVYLQKENIIDESGMPKERFSAEFPKEGPSILRIQQVVRGDSAAYFCASSRGSTTNEKLFFGSGTQLSVL.

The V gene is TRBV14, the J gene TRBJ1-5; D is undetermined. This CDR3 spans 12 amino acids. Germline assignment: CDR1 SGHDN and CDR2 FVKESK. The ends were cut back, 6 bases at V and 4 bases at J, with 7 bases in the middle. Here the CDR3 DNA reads TGTGCCAGCAGAAATAGTAATCAGCCCCAGCATTTT. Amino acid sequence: CASRNSNQPQHF.

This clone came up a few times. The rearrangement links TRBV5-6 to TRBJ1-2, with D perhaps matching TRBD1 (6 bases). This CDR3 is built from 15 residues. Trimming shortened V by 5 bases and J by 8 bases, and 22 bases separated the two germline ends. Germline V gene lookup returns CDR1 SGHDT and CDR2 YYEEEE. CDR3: CASSIPQGARGGYTF. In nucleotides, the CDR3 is TGTGCCAGCAGTATTCCACAGGGTGCGCGAGGGGGCTACACCTTC.

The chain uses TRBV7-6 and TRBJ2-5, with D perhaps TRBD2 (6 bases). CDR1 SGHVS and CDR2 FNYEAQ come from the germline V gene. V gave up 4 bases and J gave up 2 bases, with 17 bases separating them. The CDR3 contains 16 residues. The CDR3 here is CASSSRGVRFQETQYF. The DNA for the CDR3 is TGTGCCAGCAGCTCCCGCGGGGTGCGGTTTCAAGAGACCCAGTACTTC.

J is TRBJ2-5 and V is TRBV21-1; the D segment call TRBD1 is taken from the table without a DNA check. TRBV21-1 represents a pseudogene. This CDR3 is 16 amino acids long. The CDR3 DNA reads TGTGCCAGCAGCAAAGTAGGGGTGAACGGGCCAGAGACCCAGTACTTC. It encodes CASSKVGVNGPETQYF.

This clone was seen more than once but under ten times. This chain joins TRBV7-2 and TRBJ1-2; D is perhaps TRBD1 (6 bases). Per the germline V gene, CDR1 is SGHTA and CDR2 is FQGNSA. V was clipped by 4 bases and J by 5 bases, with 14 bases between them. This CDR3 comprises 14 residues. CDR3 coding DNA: TGTGCCAGCAGCTCCCGACAGGCCAGTTATGGCTACACCTTC. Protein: CASSSRQASYGYTF.

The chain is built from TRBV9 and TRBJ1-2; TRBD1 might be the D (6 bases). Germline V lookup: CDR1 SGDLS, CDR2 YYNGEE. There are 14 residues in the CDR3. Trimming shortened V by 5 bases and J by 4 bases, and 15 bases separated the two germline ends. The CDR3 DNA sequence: TGTGCCAGCAGAAATTCACAGGGACCCTATGGCTACACCTTC. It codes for CASRNSQGPYGYTF.

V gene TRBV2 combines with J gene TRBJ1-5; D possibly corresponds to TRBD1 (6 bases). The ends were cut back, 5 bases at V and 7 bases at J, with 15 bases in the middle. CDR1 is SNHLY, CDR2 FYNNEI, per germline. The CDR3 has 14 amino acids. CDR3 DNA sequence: TGTGCCAGCAGTACACAGGGCAGGGAACAGCCCCAGCATTTT. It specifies CASSTQGREQPQHF.

The CDR3 reads CASRLRQEAFF. CDR3 sequence (DNA): TGTGCCAGTAGGCTTAGACAGGAGGCTTTCTTT. V gene TRBV19 combines with J gene TRBJ1-1, with D perhaps TRBD1 (6 bases). The germline V and J ends were trimmed by 6 bases and 11 bases, with 13 bases remaining between them. The CDR3 has 11 amino acids. CDR1 and CDR2 (germline): LNHDA, SQIVND (reference sequence).

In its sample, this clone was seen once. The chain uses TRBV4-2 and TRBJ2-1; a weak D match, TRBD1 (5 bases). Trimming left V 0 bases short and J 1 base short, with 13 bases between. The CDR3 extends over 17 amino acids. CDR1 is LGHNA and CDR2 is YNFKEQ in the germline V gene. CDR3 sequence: CASSQDSGWSSYNEQFF. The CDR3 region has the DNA TGTGCCAGCAGCCAAGACTCAGGGTGGAGTTCCTACAATGAGCAGTTCTTC.

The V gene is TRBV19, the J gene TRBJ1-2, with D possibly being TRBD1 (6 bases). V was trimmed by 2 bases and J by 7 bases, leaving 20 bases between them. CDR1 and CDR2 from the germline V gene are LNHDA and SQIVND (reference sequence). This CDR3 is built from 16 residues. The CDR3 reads CASSIRVEGGPGGYTF. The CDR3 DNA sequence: TGTGCCAGTAGTATAAGAGTGGAGGGGGGGCCAGGTGGCTACACCTTC.

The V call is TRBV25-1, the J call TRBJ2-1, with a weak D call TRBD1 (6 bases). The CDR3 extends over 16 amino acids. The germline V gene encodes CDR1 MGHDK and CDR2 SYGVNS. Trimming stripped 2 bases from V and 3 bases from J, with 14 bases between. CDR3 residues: CASSEIPQGRYNEQFF. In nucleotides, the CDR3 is TGTGCCAGCAGTGAAATCCCACAGGGCCGCTACAATGAGCAGTTCTTC.

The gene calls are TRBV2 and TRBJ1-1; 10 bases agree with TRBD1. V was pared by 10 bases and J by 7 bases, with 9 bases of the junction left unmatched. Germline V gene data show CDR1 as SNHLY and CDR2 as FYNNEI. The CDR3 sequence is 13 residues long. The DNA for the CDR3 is TGTGCCACCCACCGGACAGGGGGGAATGAAGCTTTCTTT. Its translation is CATHRTGGNEAFF.

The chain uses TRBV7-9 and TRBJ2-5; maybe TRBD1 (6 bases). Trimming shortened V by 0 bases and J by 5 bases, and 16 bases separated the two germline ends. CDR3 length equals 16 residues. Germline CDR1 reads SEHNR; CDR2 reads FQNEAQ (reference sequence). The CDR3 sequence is CASSLAISTGMETQYF. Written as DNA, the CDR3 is TGTGCCAGCAGCTTAGCGATCTCTACAGGGATGGAGACCCAGTACTTC. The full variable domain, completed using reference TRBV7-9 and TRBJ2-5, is DTGVSQNPRHKITKRGQNVTFRCDPISEHNRLYWYRQTLGQGPEFLTYFQNEAQLEKSRLLSDRFSAERPKGSFSTLEIQRTEQGDSAMYLCASSLAISTGMETQYFGPGTRLLVL.

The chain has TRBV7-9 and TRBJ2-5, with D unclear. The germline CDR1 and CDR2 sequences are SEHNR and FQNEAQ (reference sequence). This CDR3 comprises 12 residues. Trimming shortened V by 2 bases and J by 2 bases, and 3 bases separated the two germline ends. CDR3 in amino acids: CASSLLQETQYF. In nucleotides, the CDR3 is TGTGCCAGCAGCTTATTACAAGAGACCCAGTACTTC. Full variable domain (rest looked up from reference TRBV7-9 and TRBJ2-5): DTGVSQNPRHKITKRGQNVTFRCDPISEHNRLYWYRQTLGQGPEFLTYFQNEAQLEKSRLLSDRFSAERPKGSFSTLEIQRTEQGDSAMYLCASSLLQETQYFGPGTRLLVL.